This TCR beta chain was observed in a study of cytomegalovirus exposure and HLA in healthy donors. Remarks on this clone: The antigen is unknown.

J was trimmed by 5 bases and V by 5 bases; bases with no gene match: 12. The CDR3 length is 15 residues. Germline CDR1 MNHEY, CDR2 SVGAGI. Whole-study findings and limits: Most subjects had HLA-A and HLA-B alleles reportedly predicted accurately by TCR beta sequences. Fewer N-insertions than the 666-donor mean were reportedly shown by an Asian-associated ancestry cluster in a later analysis.

PCR employed 60 Vbeta and 13 Jbeta primers. Only in-frame clones appear in the TCRdb table, and some are missing; sequencing was by immunoSEQ multiplex PCR. Of about 110,000 clones listed, roughly 70% are singletons. The sequence came from a middle-aged man in good health and CMV-seropositive. This chain uses TRBV6-5 with TRBJ2-7; 7 bases match TRBD1. Sample: PBMCs. CDR3 nucleotide sequence: TGTGCCAGCAGTATCCGTCGACAGGGAGTCCACGAGCAGTACTTC. Protein: CASSIRRQGVHEQYF.